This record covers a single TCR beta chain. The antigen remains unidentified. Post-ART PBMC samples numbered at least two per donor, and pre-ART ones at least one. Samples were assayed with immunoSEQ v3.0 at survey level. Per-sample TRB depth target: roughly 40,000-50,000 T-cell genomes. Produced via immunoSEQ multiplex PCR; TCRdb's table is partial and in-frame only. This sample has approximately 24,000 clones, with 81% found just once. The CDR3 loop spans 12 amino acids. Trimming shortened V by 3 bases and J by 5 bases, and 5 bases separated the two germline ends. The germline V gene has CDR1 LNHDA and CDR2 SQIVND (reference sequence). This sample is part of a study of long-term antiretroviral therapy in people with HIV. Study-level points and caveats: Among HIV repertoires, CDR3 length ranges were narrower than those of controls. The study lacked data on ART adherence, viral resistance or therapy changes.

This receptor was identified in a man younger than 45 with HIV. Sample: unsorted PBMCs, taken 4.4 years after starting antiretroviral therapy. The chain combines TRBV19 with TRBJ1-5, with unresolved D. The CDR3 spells CASSMQDQPQHF. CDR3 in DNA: TGTGCCAGTAGTATGCAGGATCAGCCCCAGCATTTT. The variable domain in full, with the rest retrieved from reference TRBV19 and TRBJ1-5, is DGGITQSPKYLFRKEGQNVTLSCEQNLNHDAMYWYRQDPGQGLRLIYYSQIVNDFQKGDIAEGYSVSREKKESFPLTVTSAQKNPTAFYLCASSMQDQPQHFGDGTRLSIL.